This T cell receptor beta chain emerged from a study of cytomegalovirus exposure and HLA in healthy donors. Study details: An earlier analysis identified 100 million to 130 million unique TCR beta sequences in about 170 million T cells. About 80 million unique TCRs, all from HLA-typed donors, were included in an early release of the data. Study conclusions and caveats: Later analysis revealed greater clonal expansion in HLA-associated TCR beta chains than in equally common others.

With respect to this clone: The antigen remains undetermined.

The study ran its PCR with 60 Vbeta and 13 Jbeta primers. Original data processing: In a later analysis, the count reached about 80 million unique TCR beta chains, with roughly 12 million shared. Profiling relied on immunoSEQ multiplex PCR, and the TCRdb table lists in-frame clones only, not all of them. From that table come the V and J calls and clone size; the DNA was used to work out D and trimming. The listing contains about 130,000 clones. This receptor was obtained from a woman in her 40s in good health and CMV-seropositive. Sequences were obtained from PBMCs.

The CDR3 reads CSASAEETQYF. The CDR3 nucleotides read TGCAGTGCTAGCGCGGAAGAGACCCAGTACTTC. This chain uses TRBV20-1 with TRBJ2-5, with D unclear. With 3 bases removed from V and 3 bases from J, the gap between germline ends came to 5 bases. Germline V gene lookup returns CDR1 DFQATT and CDR2 SNEGSKA (reference sequence). The CDR3 length is 11 residues.